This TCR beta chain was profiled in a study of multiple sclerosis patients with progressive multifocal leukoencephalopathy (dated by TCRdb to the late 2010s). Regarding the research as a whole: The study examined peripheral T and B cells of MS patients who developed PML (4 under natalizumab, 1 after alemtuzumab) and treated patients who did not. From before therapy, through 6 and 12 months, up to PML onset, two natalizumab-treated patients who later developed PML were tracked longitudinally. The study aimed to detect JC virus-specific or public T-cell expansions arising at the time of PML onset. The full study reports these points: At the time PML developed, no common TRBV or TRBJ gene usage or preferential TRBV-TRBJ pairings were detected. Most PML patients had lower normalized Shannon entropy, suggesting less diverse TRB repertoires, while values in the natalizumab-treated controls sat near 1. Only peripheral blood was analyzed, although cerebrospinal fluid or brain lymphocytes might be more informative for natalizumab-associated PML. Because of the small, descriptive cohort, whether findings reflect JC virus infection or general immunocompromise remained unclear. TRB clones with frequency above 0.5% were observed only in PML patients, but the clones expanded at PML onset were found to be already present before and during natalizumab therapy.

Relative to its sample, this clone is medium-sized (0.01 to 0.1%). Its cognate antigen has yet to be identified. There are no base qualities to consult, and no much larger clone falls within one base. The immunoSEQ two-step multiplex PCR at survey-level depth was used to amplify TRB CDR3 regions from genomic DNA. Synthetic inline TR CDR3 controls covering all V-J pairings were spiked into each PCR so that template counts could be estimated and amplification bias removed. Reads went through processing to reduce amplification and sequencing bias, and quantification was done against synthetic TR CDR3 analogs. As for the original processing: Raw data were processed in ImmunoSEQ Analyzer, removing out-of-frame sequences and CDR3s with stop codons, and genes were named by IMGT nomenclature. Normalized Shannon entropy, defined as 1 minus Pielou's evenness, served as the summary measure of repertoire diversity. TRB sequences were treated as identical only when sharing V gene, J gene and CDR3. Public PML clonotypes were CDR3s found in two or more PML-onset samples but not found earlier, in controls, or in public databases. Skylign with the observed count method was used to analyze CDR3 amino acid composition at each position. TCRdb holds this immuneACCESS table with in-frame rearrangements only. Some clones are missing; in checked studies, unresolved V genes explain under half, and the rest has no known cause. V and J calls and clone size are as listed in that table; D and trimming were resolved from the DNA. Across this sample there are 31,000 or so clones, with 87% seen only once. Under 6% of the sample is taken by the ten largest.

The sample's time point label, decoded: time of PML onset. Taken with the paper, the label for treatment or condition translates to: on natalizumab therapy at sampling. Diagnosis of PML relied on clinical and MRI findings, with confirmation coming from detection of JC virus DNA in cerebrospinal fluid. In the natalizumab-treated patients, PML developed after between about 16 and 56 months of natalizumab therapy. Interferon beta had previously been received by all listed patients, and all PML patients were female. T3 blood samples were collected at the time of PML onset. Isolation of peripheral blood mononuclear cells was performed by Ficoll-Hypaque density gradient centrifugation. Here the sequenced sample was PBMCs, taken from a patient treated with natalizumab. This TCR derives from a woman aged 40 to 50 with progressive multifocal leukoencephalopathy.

The CDR3 protein sequence reads: CASSPGVSYEQYF. The DNA sequence is TGTGCCAGCAGCCCGGGGGTCTCCTACGAGCAGTACTTC. This receptor chain uses TRBV9 and TRBJ2-7; the best D guess is TRBD2, with 6 bases matching. Based on the germline V gene, the CDR1 and CDR2 sequences are SGDLS and YYNGEE. There are 13 amino acids in the CDR3, from cysteine to phenylalanine inclusive. The DNA shown is the 39-base CDR3, in frame from base 1. A distance of 8 bases separates the germline ends of V and J, which lose 4 bases and 0 bases respectively. Reference TRBV9 and TRBJ2-7 genes cover what lies past the CDR3, so the full variable domain is DSGVTQTPKHLITATGQRVTLRCSPRSGDLSVYWYQQSLDQGLQFLIQYYNGEERAKGNILERFSAQQFPDLHSELNLSSLELGDSALYFCASSPGVSYEQYFGPGTRLTVT.